The next 22 T cell receptor beta chains were all read from a single sample in a study of T cells in Graves' hyperthyroidism and ophthalmopathy. What was amplified from RNA transcripts were TCR beta CDR3 regions. A set of HTBI primers served as the primers for a first-round RT-PCR of the TCR CDR3. TCRdb fed the multiplex PCR reads into MiXCR, producing one record per CDR3 protein. The table includes approximately 330,000 distinct CDR3 sequences, around a sixth detected once. The sequenced material came from blood. Every receptor here comes from a woman aged 45 to 65 with Graves' hyperthyroidism.

This clonotype was recorded many times. The chain links TRBV2 to TRBJ1-5, with 12 bases fitting TRBD1. The germline gives CDR1 SNHLY, CDR2 FYNNEI. V was clipped by 8 bases and J by 6 bases; unmatched bases: 5. This CDR3 is 14 amino acids long. CDR3 residues: CASGGQGAGQPQHF. Here the CDR3 DNA reads TGTGCCAGCGGGGGACAGGGGGCAGGTCAGCCCCAGCATTTT. The full variable domain, with the rest looked up from reference TRBV2 and TRBJ1-5, is EPEVTQTPSHQVTQMGQEVILRCVPISNHLYFYWYRQILGQKVEFLVSFYNNEISEKSEIFDDQFSVERPDGSNFTLKIRSTKLEDSAMYFCASGGQGAGQPQHFGDGTRLSIL.

This clonotype was detected many times. The V call is TRBV2, the J call TRBJ2-3; 7 bases map to TRBD2. V lost 7 bases to trimming and J lost 0 bases; unmatched junction nucleotides: 16. The CDR3 has 18 residues. Germline CDR1 and CDR2: SNHLY and FYNNEI. The CDR3 DNA is TGTGCCAGCAATGATTTCGATTTCGGGAGGAGTAGCACAGATACGCAGTATTTT. Protein: CASNDFDFGRSSTDTQYF.

The sample holds many counts of this clonotype. The chain uses TRBV28 and TRBJ2-5; D perhaps matches TRBD1 (5 bases). V was trimmed by 5 bases and J by 3 bases, leaving 13 bases between them. The CDR3 runs 14 residues. CDR1 and CDR2 from the germline V gene are MDHEN and SYDVKM. The CDR3 sequence: CASSPRQFEETQYF. CDR3 nucleotide sequence: TGTGCCAGCAGTCCCCGACAGTTCGAAGAGACCCAGTACTTC.

The chain joins TRBV19 to TRBJ2-2; the match to TRBD2 covers 7 bases. The CDR3 has 17 residues. CDR1 and CDR2 from the germline V gene are LNHDA and SQIVND (reference sequence). V was pared by 5 bases and J by 6 bases, with 15 bases of the junction left unmatched. The CDR3: CASSSTRTSSAPGELFF. The CDR3 DNA is TGTGCCAGTAGTTCGACCCGGACTAGTTCCGCCCCCGGGGAGCTGTTTTTT.

This CDR3 is CSAGAGRDYGYTF. The CDR3 nucleotides are TGCAGCGCCGGTGCAGGGAGGGACTATGGCTACACCTTC. The V call is TRBV29-1, the J call TRBJ1-2; a possible D gene is TRBD1 (5 bases). The V gene lost 7 bases and the J gene lost 3 bases, with 15 bases spanning the gap. This CDR3 spans 13 amino acids. Germline V lookup: CDR1 SQVTM, CDR2 ANQGSEA.

Remarks on this clonotype: The germline gene is not matched at one end of the junction; a read error may be the cause. The chain recombines TRBV6-2 or TRBV6-3 with TRBJ2-2, with D perhaps matching TRBD1 or TRBD2 (5 bases each). The CDR3 contains 17 residues. Germline-derived CDR1 and CDR2 are MNHEY and SVGEGT. CDR3 sequence reads: CASTQDGLTMDTGELLF. The DNA of the CDR3 is TGTGCCAGCACCCAAGATGGTCTGACCATGGACACCGGGGAGCTGCTTTTT.

The table lists this clonotype with many counts. The rearrangement joins TRBV11-2 to TRBJ2-3, with TRBD2 matching 15 bases. The trim removed 5 bases at V and 6 bases at J, leaving 9 bases unmatched. There are 17 residues in the CDR3. Germline V lookup: CDR1 SGHAT, CDR2 FQNNGV. The chain's CDR3 is CASSPGLAGGRGDTQYF. In DNA, the CDR3 is TGTGCCAGCAGCCCAGGACTAGCGGGAGGGAGGGGTGATACGCAGTATTTT.

This clonotype showed up just a few times. V and J are TRBV6-9 and TRBJ1-1; no clear D. The V and J ends lost 7 bases and 6 bases respectively, with 9 bases between them. The CDR3 has 11 amino acids. The germline CDR1 and CDR2 sequences are MNHGY and SVAAGI. The CDR3 coding sequence is TGTGCCAGCAATTGGGCGGCTGAAGCTTTCTTT. Encoded protein: CASNWAAEAFF.

Concerning this clonotype: Being one base from a much bigger clone, this may be a read error. This rearrangement joins TRBV10-3 to TRBJ1-2; D call uncertain. V dropped 3 bases and J dropped 0 bases, with 11 bases sitting between them. CDR3 length: 15 residues. Germline-derived CDR1 and CDR2 are ENHRY and SYGVKD. CDR3: CAISEGRGSNYGYTF. DNA of the CDR3: TGTGCCATCAGTGAAGGAAGAGGATCTAACTATGGCTACACCTTC.

This clonotype has more than one count but fewer than ten. This chain links TRBV27 with TRBJ1-4; D is perhaps TRBD1 (5 bases). In germline, CDR1 is MNHEY, CDR2 SMNVEV (reference sequence). Deletions cut 6 bases from V and 0 bases from J, with 14 bases between. The CDR3 length is 16 residues. The CDR3 region is CASRSVGPATNEKLFF. CDR3 DNA sequence: TGTGCCAGCAGGTCGGTGGGGCCTGCAACTAATGAAAAACTGTTTTTT.

This clonotype was picked up a small number of times. V gene TRBV20-1 combines with J gene TRBJ1-5, with a possible D match to TRBD1 (5 bases). CDR3 length equals 15 residues. CDR1 and CDR2 (germline): DFQATT, SNEGSKA (reference sequence). With 6 bases removed from V and 4 bases from J, the gap between germline ends came to 19 bases. DNA for the CDR3: TGCAGTGCAAGAAGCCCCGGGGGGACGAATCAGCCCCAGCATTTT. Its translation is CSARSPGGTNQPQHF.

Worth noting for this clonotype: Germline is not matched at one junction end, which may reflect a read error. The chain joins TRBV7-2 to TRBJ2-3; unclear D gene. The CDR3 has 13 residues. Germline CDR1 SGHTA, CDR2 FQGNSA. The CDR3 is CASRLALRDTQYF. DNA for the CDR3: TGTGCCAGCAGGTTAGCCTTAAGGGATACGCAGTATTTT.

This clonotype was seen ten or more times. V usage is TRBV6-1 and J usage is TRBJ2-7; 12 bases are shared with TRBD2. The CDR3 has 15 amino acids. V lost 6 bases, J lost 7 bases, and 10 bases stayed unmatched. Germline V gene lookup returns CDR1 MNHNS and CDR2 SASEGT. Here the CDR3 DNA reads TGTGCCAGCAGCACCAGGACTAGCGGGATGGGTGAGCAGTACTTC. It yields the protein CASSTRTSGMGEQYF.

This clonotype was counted at least ten times. The chain joins TRBV30 to TRBJ2-3, with TRBD2 as a possible D gene (7 bases). Looked up from germline, CDR1 is GTSNPN and CDR2 is SVGIG (reference sequence). The CDR3 has 15 amino acids. V lost 0 bases to trimming and J lost 2 bases, with 12 bases between them. The CDR3 spells CAWSVGGAFTDTQYF. In DNA, the CDR3 is TGTGCCTGGAGTGTAGGGGGGGCCTTCACAGATACGCAGTATTTT.

This clonotype was picked up many times. The chain couples TRBV2 to TRBJ1-1; D gene ambiguous. Trimming stripped 6 bases from V and 0 bases from J, with 5 bases between. Germline CDR1 reads SNHLY; CDR2 reads FYNNEI. The CDR3 runs 12 residues. The CDR3 DNA is TGTGCCAGCAGGGTATTGAACACTGAAGCTTTCTTT. It encodes CASRVLNTEAFF. Complete variable domain (other parts from reference TRBV2 and TRBJ1-1): EPEVTQTPSHQVTQMGQEVILRCVPISNHLYFYWYRQILGQKVEFLVSFYNNEISEKSEIFDDQFSVERPDGSNFTLKIRSTKLEDSAMYFCASRVLNTEAFFGQGTRLTVV.

Concerning this clonotype: It may be a read error: a sequence one base away is much more abundant. The chain combines TRBV7-9 with TRBJ2-5; D gene ambiguous. The ends were cut back, 3 bases at V and 6 bases at J, with 11 bases in the middle. Germline assignment: CDR1 SEHNR and CDR2 FQNEAQ (reference sequence). CDR3 length equals 13 residues. The DNA of the CDR3 is TGTGCCAGCAGCTTGTGGATGGGCCAGACCCAGTACTTC. Translating it yields CASSLWMGQTQYF.

CDR3 nucleotide sequence: TGCGCCAGCAGCTCGTCACAGGGCTACGAGCAGTACTTC. Amino acid sequence: CASSSSQGYEQYF. The chain links TRBV5-1 to TRBJ2-7; TRBD1 might be the D (6 bases). Germline V gene sequence: CDR1 SGHRS, CDR2 YFSETQ. V was cut by 3 bases and J by 3 bases, with 10 bases left in between. CDR3 length: 13 residues.

The chain links TRBV5-1 to TRBJ2-3, with 7 bases aligning to TRBD2. The V gene's germline CDR1 is SGHRS and CDR2 YFSETQ. Trimming removed 3 bases from V and 2 bases from J; junction bases left unmatched: 9. The length of the CDR3 is 16 residues. CDR3 DNA: TGCGCCAGCAGCTCGGGGAGGGGTACCTACACAGATACGCAGTATTTT. Amino acid sequence: CASSSGRGTYTDTQYF.

This clonotype was seen at least ten times. The gene calls are TRBV6-1 and TRBJ2-5; 8 nucleotides match TRBD1. V lost 6 bases to trimming and J lost 4 bases; unmatched junction nucleotides: 13. Germline V CDR1 and CDR2: MNHNS, SASEGT. The CDR3 consists of 16 residues. CDR3 protein: CASSLEGTGLRETQYF. The CDR3, as DNA: TGTGCCAGCAGCCTAGAAGGGACAGGTTTGCGAGAGACCCAGTACTTC.

This clonotype was seen a handful of times. The chain is built from TRBV6-4 and TRBJ1-6; the D gene is possibly TRBD1 (5 bases). The CDR3 is 14 amino acids. Trimming pared 6 bases from V and 9 bases from J, leaving 15 bases between. Germline V lookup: CDR1 MRHNA, CDR2 SNTAGT. This CDR3 is CASSQGTRGSPLHF. In nucleotides, the CDR3 is TGTGCCAGCAGCCAAGGGACTCGTGGTTCACCCCTCCACTTT.

In this sample, this clonotype turned up a few times. The rearrangement uses TRBV20-1 and TRBJ2-2; 13 bases line up with TRBD2. The germline V gene encodes CDR1 DFQATT and CDR2 SNEGSKA (reference sequence). J gave up 6 bases and V 3 bases, and 7 bases lay outside the gene matches. This CDR3 is built from 16 residues. This CDR3 reads CSARAGTSGTAGELFF. CDR3 bases: TGCAGTGCTAGGGCCGGGACTAGCGGGACCGCCGGGGAGCTGTTTTTT.

The V and J genes are TRBV6-5 and TRBJ2-5; 9 bases are a match to TRBD1. Trimming cost V 3 bases and J 5 bases; bases outside gene matches: 10. The CDR3 covers 16 residues. Germline values: CDR1 MNHEY, CDR2 SVGAGI. CDR3 DNA sequence: TGTGCCAGCAGTTATGTGGGGCTGACAGGGGGTGAGACCCAGTACTTC. Its translation: CASSYVGLTGGETQYF.